This T cell receptor (beta chain) is from a study of blood T cell repertoires in COVID-19. Across the study: Acute and convalescent COVID-19 specimens originated in the United States, Italy and Spain.

Assay used: immunoSEQ multiplex PCR; TCRdb lists only in-frame clones, some missing. The sample yields 180,000 or so clones, about 83% seen once. The specimen sequenced was PBMCs or T cells enriched from blood (not recorded which). The sequence was obtained from a woman aged 25 to 39 who had recovered from COVID-19.

CDR3 amino acids: CASSISPRGNQPQHF. The CDR3 nucleotides are TGTGCCAGCAGCATTTCCCCCCGCGGGAATCAGCCCCAGCATTTT. The chain links TRBV2 to TRBJ1-5; D is uncertain. Per germline, CDR1 SNHLY and CDR2 FYNNEI. The CDR3 is made up of 15 amino acids. V dropped 6 bases and J dropped 4 bases, with 16 bases sitting between them.